This T cell receptor beta chain comes out of a study of blood T cell repertoires in COVID-19. For the study at large: The United States, Italy and Spain supplied acute and convalescent COVID-19 samples. The analysed material was cDNA or gDNA that came from T cells, B-cell-depleted T cells, or PBMCs.

Germline-derived CDR1 and CDR2 are GTSNPN and SVGIG (reference sequence). The trim removed 4 bases at V and 5 bases at J, leaving 11 bases unmatched. The CDR3 sequence is 15 residues long. The authors' processing: Scientists estimated how many nucleated cells there were by amplifying reference gene primers. Only in-frame clones appear in the TCRdb table, and some are missing; sequencing was by immunoSEQ multiplex PCR. V and J calls and clone size are copied from that table; D and trimming were computed from the DNA. In the table there are 50,000 to 70,000 clones, about three quarters of which are singletons.

V and J are TRBV30 and TRBJ2-3; 8 bases line up with TRBD2. This TCR was sampled from a man between 50 and 59 years old with active or convalescent COVID-19. Sequenced material: peripheral blood. This chain's CDR3 is CAWNPTGTRGDTQYF. CDR3 in DNA: TGTGCCTGGAATCCAACCGGGACTAGAGGAGATACGCAGTATTTT.